The present T cell receptor beta chain was sequenced within a study of regulatory dendritic cells for organ transplantation. The table came from immunoSEQ multiplex PCR; TCRdb's copy has only in-frame clones and leaves some out. The sample lists about 5,400 clones; approximately 72% were seen once. The CDR3 is made up of 14 amino acids. Trimming removed 6 bases at V and 10 bases at J, with 19 bases between. The germline gives CDR1 MNHNS, CDR2 SASEGT. Allogeneic regulatory or mature dendritic cells were co-cultured for under six days with CFSE-labeled sorted T cells at 1:10. Only a few counts were recorded for this clone. The antigen remains unidentified.

The receptor was isolated from a human donor in good health. Sequencing was done on a sample of memory CD8+ T cells from blood cultured with regulatory dendritic cells. Documented subset: CD45RO+ memory T cells. The J gene is TRBJ2-4, the V gene TRBV6-1, with D perhaps TRBD1 (6 bases). The CDR3 loop reads CASSEDSEGFIQYF. For the CDR3, the DNA is TGTGCCAGCAGCGAGGACAGCGAAGGCTTTATTCAGTACTTC.